The 2 T cell receptor beta chains presented below share a single source sample, sequenced in a study of tumor-infiltrating lymphocytes in primary liver carcinoma. Germline DNA was extracted too, while blood RNA derived from unsorted whole blood. The investigators made TCR beta cDNA from approximately 500 ng total RNA, using a constant-region primer. Three nested multiplex PCR rounds, a slightly modified ARM-PCR method, built the TCR beta libraries. Both of the initial two PCR rounds ran for about 11 cycles and employed TRBV1-TRBV30 forward primers alongside a C-beta reverse primer. Each CDR3 protein is one row after TCRdb ran MiXCR on the multiplex PCR reads. The repertoire includes about 320,000 distinct CDR3 sequences, 65% of them detected once, and roughly 10% sits in the top ten. Sequencing input: peripheral blood. The source of these receptors is a man aged 35-49 years with primary liver carcinoma and hepatitis B virus infection.

A remark on this clonotype: A much larger clone lies one base from this, so it may be a read error. In DNA, the CDR3 is TGTGCCAGCAGCTGGGGTCATCCCCAGCATTTT. Its protein product is CASSWGHPQHF. This rearrangement joins TRBV6-1 to TRBJ1-5; D is unresolved. The CDR3 length is 11 residues. Germline V CDR1 and CDR2: MNHNS, SASEGT. Trimming took 6 bases from V and 10 from J, leaving 10 bases between them.

A few counts support this clonotype. V and J are TRBV5-4 and TRBJ2-2; D call uncertain. With 3 bases removed from V and 2 bases from J, the gap between germline ends came to 14 bases. The germline CDR1 and CDR2 sequences are SGHNT and YYREEE (reference sequence). CDR3 size: 16 residues. In nucleotides, the CDR3 is TGTGCCAGCAGCTCCACCGGGTCCAGAAACACCGGGGAGCTGTTTTTT. It is translated as CASSSTGSRNTGELFF.